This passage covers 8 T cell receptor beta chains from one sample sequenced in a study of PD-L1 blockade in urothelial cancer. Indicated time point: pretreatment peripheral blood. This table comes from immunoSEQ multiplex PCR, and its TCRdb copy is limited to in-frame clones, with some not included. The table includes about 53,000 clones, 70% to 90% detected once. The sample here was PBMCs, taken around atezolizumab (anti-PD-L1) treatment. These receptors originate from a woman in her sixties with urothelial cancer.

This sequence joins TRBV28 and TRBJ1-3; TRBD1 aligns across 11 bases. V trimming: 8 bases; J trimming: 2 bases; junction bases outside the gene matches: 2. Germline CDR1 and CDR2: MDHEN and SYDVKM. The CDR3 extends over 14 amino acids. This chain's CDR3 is CASEGQGAGNTIYF. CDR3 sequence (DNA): TGTGCCAGCGAGGGACAGGGGGCTGGAAACACCATATATTTT. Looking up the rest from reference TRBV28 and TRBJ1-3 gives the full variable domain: DVKVTQSSRYLVKRTGEKVFLECVQDMDHENMFWYRQDPGLGLRLIYFSYDVKMKEKGDIPEGYSVSREKKERFSLILESASTNQTSMYLCASEGQGAGNTIYFGEGSWLTVV.

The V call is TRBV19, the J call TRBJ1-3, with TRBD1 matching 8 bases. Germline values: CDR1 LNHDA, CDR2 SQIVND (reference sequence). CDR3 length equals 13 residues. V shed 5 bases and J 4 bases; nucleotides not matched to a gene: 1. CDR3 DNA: TGTGCCAGTAGTGGGACAGGAGGAAACACCATATATTTT. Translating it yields CASSGTGGNTIYF.

The CDR3 nucleotides read TGTGCCAGCAGCGTGGCGGTGGTGTTCGATGAGCAGTTCTTC. This codes for CASSVAVVFDEQFF. This rearrangement joins TRBV9 to TRBJ2-1; D call uncertain. The CDR3 has 14 residues. Trimming removed 2 bases at V and 8 bases at J, with 14 bases between. CDR1 and CDR2 from the germline V gene are SGDLS and YYNGEE. Full variable domain (rest looked up from reference TRBV9 and TRBJ2-1): DSGVTQTPKHLITATGQRVTLRCSPRSGDLSVYWYQQSLDQGLQFLIQYYNGEERAKGNILERFSAQQFPDLHSELNLSSLELGDSALYFCASSVAVVFDEQFFGPGTRLTVL.

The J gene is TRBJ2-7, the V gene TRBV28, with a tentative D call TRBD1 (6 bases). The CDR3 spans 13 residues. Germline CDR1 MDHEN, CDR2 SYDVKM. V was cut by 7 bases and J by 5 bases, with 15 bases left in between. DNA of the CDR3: TGTGCCAGCACCATTACAGGGTTGGACGAGCAGTACTTC. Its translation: CASTITGLDEQYF.

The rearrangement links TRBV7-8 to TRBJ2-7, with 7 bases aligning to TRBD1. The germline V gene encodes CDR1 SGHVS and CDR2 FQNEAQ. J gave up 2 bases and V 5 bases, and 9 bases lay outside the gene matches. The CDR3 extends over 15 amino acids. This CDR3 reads CASSPPDRKPYEQYF. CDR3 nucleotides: TGTGCCAGCAGCCCCCCGGACAGGAAACCCTACGAGCAGTACTTC.

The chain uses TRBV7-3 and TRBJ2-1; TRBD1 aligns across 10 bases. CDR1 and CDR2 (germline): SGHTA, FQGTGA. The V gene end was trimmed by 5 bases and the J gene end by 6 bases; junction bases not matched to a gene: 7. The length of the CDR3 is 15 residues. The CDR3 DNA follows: TGTGCCAGCAGCCCCGGGACAGGGGATAGCAATGAGCAGTTCTTC. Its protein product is CASSPGTGDSNEQFF.

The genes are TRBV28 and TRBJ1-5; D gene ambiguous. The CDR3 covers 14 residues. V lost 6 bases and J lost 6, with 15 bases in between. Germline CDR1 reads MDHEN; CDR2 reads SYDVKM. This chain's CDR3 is CASSLTPPGQPQHF. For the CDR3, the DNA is TGTGCCAGCAGCTTAACCCCTCCGGGTCAGCCCCAGCATTTT.

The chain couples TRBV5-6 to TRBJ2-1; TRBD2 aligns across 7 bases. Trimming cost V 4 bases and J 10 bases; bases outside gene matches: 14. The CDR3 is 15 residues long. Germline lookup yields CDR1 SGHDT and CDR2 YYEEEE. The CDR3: CASSAGTTPRREQFF. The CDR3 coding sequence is TGTGCCAGCAGCGCCGGGACTACCCCCCGGAGGGAGCAGTTCTTC.